This paragraph reports one T cell receptor (beta chain). This sample stems from a study of patients and donors after allogeneic stem cell transplantation. TCRdb re-called the RT-PCR reads through MiXCR, storing one row per CDR3 protein. There are about 110,000 distinct CDR3 sequences in the sample; around 33% occur only once, and around 26% lies in the top ten. Sequenced input: blood, either unsorted or a sorted T cell fraction (not recorded which). This clonotype was sampled from a human donor who was either an allogeneic HSCT recipient or a stem cell or donor lymphocyte infusion donor (not recorded which). It is not recorded whose cells these are; they may come from a transplant donor.

The CDR3 is CAWRGQNLYNSPLHF. The CDR3 coding sequence is TGTGCCTGGAGGGGACAGAACCTCTATAATTCACCCCTCCACTTT. The gene calls are TRBV30 and TRBJ1-6, with 7 bases identical to TRBD1. V lost 3 bases, J lost 3 bases, and 5 bases stayed unmatched. The CDR3 length is 15 residues. The V gene's germline CDR1 is GTSNPN and CDR2 SVGIG (reference sequence).